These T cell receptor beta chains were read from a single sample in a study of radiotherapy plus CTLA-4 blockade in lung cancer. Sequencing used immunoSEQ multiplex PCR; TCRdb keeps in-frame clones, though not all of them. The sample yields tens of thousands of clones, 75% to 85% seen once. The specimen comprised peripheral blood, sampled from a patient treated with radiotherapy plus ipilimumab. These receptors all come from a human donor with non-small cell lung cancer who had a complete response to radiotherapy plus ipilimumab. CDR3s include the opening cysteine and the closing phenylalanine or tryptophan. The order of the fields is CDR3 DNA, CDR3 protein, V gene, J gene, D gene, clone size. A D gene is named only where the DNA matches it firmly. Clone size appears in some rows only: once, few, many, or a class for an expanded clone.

TGTGCCAGCAGTGAGAGGGGGCGTAGCGGGGAGCTGTTTTTT	CASSERGRSGELFF	TRBV2	TRBJ2-2	TRBD1	.
TGTGCCAGCAGTCCCAGGGTTAGCAATCAGCCCCAGCATTTT	CASSPRVSNQPQHF	TRBV6-5	TRBJ1-5	.	.
TGTGCCAGCAGTGAGACCCGGCGGGGAGCAGCTTTCTTT	CASSETRRGAAFF	TRBV2	TRBJ1-1	.	few
TGTGCCAGCAGCTTATCGGTGGAAACAGGTTCCTATGGCTACACCTTC	CASSLSVETGSYGYTF	TRBV7-9	TRBJ1-2	.	.
TGCGCCAGCAGGTCACGGTACGCGAGGGGGGGCTTCAGAGAGCAGTACTTC	CASRSRYARGGFREQYF	TRBV5-1	TRBJ2-7	.	few
TGCGCCAGCAGTAGACAGGGTACGAACACTGAAGCTTTCTTT	CASSRQGTNTEAFF	TRBV10-2	TRBJ1-1	TRBD1	.
TGTGCCAGCAGCAGTCCGGGACAGGGGGAGCACACTGAAGCTTTCTTT	CASSSPGQGEHTEAFF	TRBV5-4	TRBJ1-1	TRBD1	.
TGCGCCAGCAGCCAAGATTGGAGAGGGTCCACCTACAATGAGCAGTTCTTC	CASSQDWRGSTYNEQFF	TRBV4-3	TRBJ2-1	.	once
TGTGCCTGGAGCCGGACTAGCGGGAGGACAGATACGCAGTATTTT	CAWSRTSGRTDTQYF	TRBV30	TRBJ2-3	TRBD2	.
TGTGCCAGCAGCCAATTTCTCAATGAGCAGTTCTTC	CASSQFLNEQFF	TRBV16	TRBJ2-1	.	.
TGTGCCAGCCGCGGACAGTACAACACTGAAGCTTTCTTT	CASRGQYNTEAFF	TRBV6-5	TRBJ1-1	.	.
TGTGCCAGCTCACCGCCGGGCAGGGGAGGGGCCAACGTCCTGACTTTC	CASSPPGRGGANVLTF	TRBV18	TRBJ2-6	.	.
TGTGCTAGTGGTTCTGGACAGGGGAACACTGAAGCTTTCTTT	CASGSGQGNTEAFF	TRBV12-5	TRBJ1-1	TRBD1	few
TGTGCCAGCAGTCCCCAGACCCTCGTGAACACAGGAAATCAGCCCCAGCATTTT	CASSPQTLVNTGNQPQHF	TRBV27	TRBJ1-5	.	.
TGCAGCGTTGAAGATGTGGGGCCGGAAGAGTACTTC	CSVEDVGPEEYF	TRBV29-1	TRBJ2-7	.	.
TGCAGCGGGGGGGACACTGAAGCTTTCTTT	CSGGDTEAFF	TRBV29-1	TRBJ1-1	.	once
TGTGCCAGCAGTCCCACGGGTCGCGGGATGACTAATGAAAAACTGTTTTTT	CASSPTGRGMTNEKLFF	TRBV28	TRBJ1-4	.	few
TGTGCCAGCAGTGGGACAGGAATTTCCTACGAGCAGTACTTC	CASSGTGISYEQYF	TRBV2	TRBJ2-7	TRBD1	.
TGTGCCTGGAGTGTTGGTAGGGGAACCTATGGCTACACCTTC	CAWSVGRGTYGYTF	TRBV30	TRBJ1-2	.	.
TGTGCCAGCAGCTTGGGAGGAGCTCAAGAGACCCAGTACTTC	CASSLGGAQETQYF	TRBV5-6	TRBJ2-5	.	.
TGTGCCAGCAGCCTAACAGGGGGCAGGTACATTCAGTACTTC	CASSLTGGRYIQYF	TRBV5-6	TRBJ2-4	TRBD1	.
TGCGCCAGCAGCCCTACCCTGGCAGGCACCGGGGAGCTGTTTTTT	CASSPTLAGTGELFF	TRBV4-3	TRBJ2-2	.	.
TGTGCCAGCTCACCAACCGCAGGGGGGAACACTGAAGCTTTCTTT	CASSPTAGGNTEAFF	TRBV18	TRBJ1-1	TRBD1	.
TGTGCCAGCAGCACGGACAGGCTAAGCTATGGCTACACCTTC	CASSTDRLSYGYTF	TRBV13	TRBJ1-2	TRBD1	.
TGTGCTAGTGGTTTGGCGACAGGGTTGGAAGGCTACACCTTC	CASGLATGLEGYTF	TRBV12-5	TRBJ1-2	TRBD1	.
TGTGCCAGCAGCGGGACAGGGATCACCGGGGAGCTGTTTTTT	CASSGTGITGELFF	TRBV9	TRBJ2-2	TRBD1	.
TGCGCCAGCAGACTTCAGGGGGGATCACCCCTCCACTTT	CASRLQGGSPLHF	TRBV5-1	TRBJ1-6	TRBD1	.
TGTGCCAGTAGCCCAGAGCGGGAATCTGGGGCCAACGTCCTGACTTTC	CASSPERESGANVLTF	TRBV19	TRBJ2-6	TRBD2	.
TGCGCCAGCAGCTTGTCGGGGGGACAAGAGACCCAGTACTTC	CASSLSGGQETQYF	TRBV5-1	TRBJ2-5	TRBD2	once
TGTGCCAGCTCACTGGACAGGGAAGCTGGAAACACCATATATTTT	CASSLDREAGNTIYF	TRBV18	TRBJ1-3	TRBD1	.
TGTGCCAGCAGTAGGACTAGCGGGTCGGCTACGCAGTATTTT	CASSRTSGSATQYF	TRBV6-4	TRBJ2-3	TRBD2	.
TGTGCCAGCAGCTTTAATCGGGTAGGAGATACGCAGTATTTT	CASSFNRVGDTQYF	TRBV7-2	TRBJ2-3	.	.
TGCAGCGTTGAGTACGACAGGGGATTTAACTATGGCTACACCTTC	CSVEYDRGFNYGYTF	TRBV29-1	TRBJ1-2	TRBD1	.